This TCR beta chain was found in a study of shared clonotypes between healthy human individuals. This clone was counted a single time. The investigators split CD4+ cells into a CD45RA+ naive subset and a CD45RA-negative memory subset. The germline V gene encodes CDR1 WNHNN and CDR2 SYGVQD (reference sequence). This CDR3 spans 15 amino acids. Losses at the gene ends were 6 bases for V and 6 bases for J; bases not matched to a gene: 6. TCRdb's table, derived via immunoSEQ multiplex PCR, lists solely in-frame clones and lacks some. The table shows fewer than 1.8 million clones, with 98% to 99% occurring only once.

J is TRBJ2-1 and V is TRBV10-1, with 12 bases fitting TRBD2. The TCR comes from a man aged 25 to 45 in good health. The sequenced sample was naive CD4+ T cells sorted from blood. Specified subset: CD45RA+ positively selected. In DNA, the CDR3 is TGCGCCAGCAGCCCCTCTAGCGGGAGGGTCAATGAGCAGTTCTTC. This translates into CASSPSSGRVNEQFF.